The T cell receptor (beta chain) under discussion was sequenced for a study of cytomegalovirus exposure and HLA in healthy donors. The PCR had 60 Vbeta and 13 Jbeta primers. As processed by the authors: Counted up in a later analysis, unique TCR beta chains came to about 83 million, with about 10 million shared. Assay used: immunoSEQ multiplex PCR; TCRdb lists only in-frame clones, some missing. From that table come the V and J calls and clone size; the DNA was used to work out D and trimming. The sample carries more than 95,000 clones, about 79% recorded once. Sequencing used PBMCs. The receptor was derived from a woman aged 45-65 years in good health and CMV-seronegative.

The CDR3 sequence: CASSQDFGAYSGNTIYF. CDR3 sequence (DNA): TGCGCCAGCAGCCAAGATTTCGGAGCGTACTCTGGAAACACCATATATTTT. The chain employs TRBV4-3 and TRBJ1-3; D uncertain. The germline V and J ends were trimmed by 0 bases and 0 bases, with 12 bases remaining between them. This CDR3 is 17 amino acids long. Germline V gives CDR1 LGHNA, CDR2 YSLEER.